This T cell receptor (beta chain) was identified during a study of blood T cell repertoires in COVID-19. For the study at large: Acute and convalescent COVID-19 specimens originated in the United States, Italy and Spain. Sources were T cells, B-cell-depleted T cells, or PBMCs; the material itself was cDNA or gDNA.

As originally analysed: For nucleated cells, counts were estimated from reference gene primer amplification. The method was immunoSEQ multiplex PCR; TCRdb's version includes in-frame clones alone and lacks a portion of them. For V, J and clone size, that table is used; D and trimming come from the DNA. The data contain 25,000 to 35,000 clones, approximately 85% of them singletons. The sequence came from a man at least 80 years old with active COVID-19. The sequenced material came from peripheral blood.

CDR3 region: CASSFGQGTLANYGYTF. The CDR3 region has the DNA TGTGCCAGCAGTTTTGGTCAGGGCACATTAGCTAACTATGGCTACACCTTC. The gene calls are TRBV28 and TRBJ1-2, with D perhaps TRBD1 (5 bases). Germline lookup yields CDR1 MDHEN and CDR2 SYDVKM. The CDR3 has 17 amino acids. Trimming took off 3 bases at V and 0 bases at J, with 17 bases between the two ends.